The 26 T cell receptor beta chains below were found in one sample sequenced in a study of CD8+ T cells in alopecia areata. Following extraction, RNA underwent reverse transcription to cDNA, which served as the sequencing template. Sequenced by immunoSEQ multiplex PCR; TCRdb stores in-frame clones only, minus some. Among about 150,000 clones, around half were seen once, and the ten largest hold approximately 20%. This material consisted of CD8+ T cells sorted from blood, taken at week 0. These receptors came from a human donor with alopecia areata.

The chain recombines TRBV4-1 with TRBJ2-7; 8 bases fit TRBD1. The CDR3 length is 14 residues. Trimming took 1 base from V and 6 from J; bases not matched to a gene: 5. CDR1 MGHRA and CDR2 YSYEKL come from the germline V gene. CDR3 region: CASSQGQGAGEQYF. The CDR3 DNA follows: TGCGCCAGCAGCCAAGGCCAGGGGGCTGGCGAGCAGTACTTC.

This clone has more than one count but fewer than ten. The chain is built from TRBV2 and TRBJ2-3; 7 bases match TRBD1. The CDR3 sequence is 16 residues long. Germline V gene data show CDR1 as SNHLY and CDR2 as FYNNEI. The V segment lost 8 bases and the J segment 6 bases; nucleotides outside the gene matches: 17. The CDR3 loop reads CASRSQTGPGFDTQYF. The CDR3 DNA follows: TGTGCCAGCCGCTCACAGACAGGGCCGGGTTTTGATACGCAGTATTTT.

The chain couples TRBV4-3 to TRBJ1-1, with D unclear. The CDR3 covers 13 residues. Trimming removed 0 bases at V and 7 bases at J, with 9 bases between. Germline lookup yields CDR1 LGHNA and CDR2 YSLEER. CDR3 residues: CASSQDGQIEAFF. The CDR3 nucleotides are TGCGCCAGCAGCCAAGATGGGCAGATTGAAGCTTTCTTT.

This clone was detected once. The V call is TRBV4-1, the J call TRBJ2-7; 10 bases agree with TRBD1. J lost 0 bases, V lost 1 base, and 6 bases had no gene match. Germline V gene lookup returns CDR1 MGHRA and CDR2 YSYEKL. The CDR3 has 17 amino acids. CDR3 coding DNA: TGCGCCAGCAGCCAAGTCCCCGACAGGGGGCACTCCTACGAGCAGTACTTC. Protein product: CASSQVPDRGHSYEQYF.

The chain combines TRBV7-2 with TRBJ2-5; 12 bases fit TRBD1. This CDR3 is built from 15 residues. V lost 5 bases to trimming and J lost 9 bases; unmatched junction nucleotides: 10. Germline CDR1 reads SGHTA; CDR2 reads FQGNSA. The CDR3 DNA reads TGTGCCAGCAGCCCGGGACAGGGGGCTTCGTTAGCCCAGTACTTC. This translates into CASSPGQGASLAQYF.

This clone has only a few counts. The V and J genes are TRBV2 and TRBJ1-1; D is possibly TRBD1 (5 bases). CDR1 and CDR2 (germline): SNHLY, FYNNEI. The ends were cut back, 9 bases at V and 5 bases at J, with 16 bases in the middle. The CDR3 length is 13 residues. The CDR3 bases are TGTGCCAGTGCGGGACCGAGAGGTACTGAAGCTTTCTTT. Translating it yields CASAGPRGTEAFF. Filled out from reference TRBV2 and TRBJ1-1, the complete variable domain reads EPEVTQTPSHQVTQMGQEVILRCVPISNHLYFYWYRQILGQKVEFLVSFYNNEISEKSEIFDDQFSVERPDGSNFTLKIRSTKLEDSAMYFCASAGPRGTEAFFGQGTRLTVV.

The rearrangement uses TRBV4-3 and TRBJ2-7, with 8 bases that match TRBD1. The CDR3 has 16 residues. CDR1 LGHNA and CDR2 YSLEER come from the germline V gene. With 0 bases clipped from V and 5 bases from J, the junction kept 9 bases outside the gene matches. The chain's CDR3 is CASSQDLRDRFNEQYF. The CDR3 DNA reads TGCGCCAGCAGCCAAGATTTACGGGACAGGTTTAACGAGCAGTACTTC.

The CDR3 sequence is CASSPGSAEMAYF. The CDR3 DNA reads TGTGCCAGCAGCCCGGGATCAGCAGAGATGGCGTACTTC. The chain is built from TRBV7-9 and TRBJ2-7; TRBD2 might be the D (5 bases). CDR3 length: 13 amino acids. The germline gives CDR1 SEHNR, CDR2 FQNEAQ (reference sequence). With 5 bases removed from V and 12 bases from J, the gap between germline ends came to 20 bases.

This sequence joins TRBV6-5 and TRBJ2-7; D possibly corresponds to TRBD1 (5 bases). Looked up from germline, CDR1 is MNHEY and CDR2 is SVGAGI. This CDR3 comprises 16 residues. Between the trimmed V and J ends, which lost 0 bases and 5 bases, there was a span of 17 bases. This CDR3 is CASSYSLQAPTDEQYF. The CDR3 DNA follows: TGTGCCAGCAGTTACTCGTTACAGGCCCCTACTGACGAGCAGTACTTC.

This clone showed up just a few times. The chain employs TRBV2 and TRBJ1-4, with D maybe TRBD1 (6 bases). From germline, CDR1 is SNHLY and CDR2 FYNNEI. The CDR3 is 12 residues long. V lost 11 bases to trimming and J lost 6 bases, with 13 bases between them. CDR3 protein: CAQRTDHEKLFF. The CDR3 region has the DNA TGTGCCCAGCGGACAGATCATGAAAAACTGTTTTTT. Full variable domain (outside the CDR3, taken from reference TRBV2 and TRBJ1-4): EPEVTQTPSHQVTQMGQEVILRCVPISNHLYFYWYRQILGQKVEFLVSFYNNEISEKSEIFDDQFSVERPDGSNFTLKIRSTKLEDSAMYFCAQRTDHEKLFFGSGTQLSVL.

This clone was recorded a few times. The chain joins TRBV29-1 to TRBJ2-1; D perhaps matches TRBD1 (5 bases). Germline values: CDR1 SQVTM, CDR2 ANQGSEA. The CDR3 extends over 14 amino acids. V lost 3 bases, J lost 0 bases, and 9 bases lay in between. In nucleotides, the CDR3 is TGCAGCGTTGACGGACAAGGCTCCTACAATGAGCAGTTCTTC. Encoded protein: CSVDGQGSYNEQFF.

The rearrangement joins TRBV9 to TRBJ2-3; TRBD1 agrees at 11 bases. The V and J ends lost 3 bases and 5 bases, in that order; junction bases with no gene match: 2. Germline V lookup: CDR1 SGDLS, CDR2 YYNGEE. This CDR3 comprises 14 residues. CDR3: CASSAGQGVDTQYF. The CDR3 DNA reads as TGTGCCAGCAGCGCGGGACAGGGGGTAGATACGCAGTATTTT.

This clone was detected only once. This chain connects TRBV30 to TRBJ1-4, with a possible D match to TRBD1 (5 bases). V was clipped by 0 bases and J by 5 bases, with 13 bases between them. This CDR3 is 15 amino acids long. Germline CDR1 and CDR2: GTSNPN and SVGIG (reference sequence). CDR3 in amino acids: CAWSVLSGGNEKLFF. DNA for the CDR3: TGTGCCTGGAGTGTATTATCCGGGGGGAATGAAAAACTGTTTTTT. Using reference TRBV30 and TRBJ1-4 for the parts outside the CDR3, the full variable domain is SQTIHQWPATLVQPVGSPLSLECTVEGTSNPNLYWYRQAAGRGLQLLFYSVGIGQISSEVPQNLSASRPQDRQFILSSKKLLLSDSGFYLCAWSVLSGGNEKLFFGSGTQLSVL.

The sample holds one count of this clone. The CDR3 DNA reads as TGTGCCAGCAGCTTGGAACAGATGCTGTACGAGCAGTACTTC. Protein: CASSLEQMLYEQYF. The genes are TRBV5-6 and TRBJ2-7; no definite D call. Deletions cut 0 bases from V and 4 bases from J, with 11 bases between. The CDR3 runs 14 residues. The germline gives CDR1 SGHDT, CDR2 YYEEEE.

The chain employs TRBV6-1 and TRBJ1-1; D remains ambiguous. CDR1 is MNHNS and CDR2 is SASEGT in the germline V gene. CDR3 length: 13 residues. The ends were cut back, 6 bases at V and 0 bases at J, with 8 bases in the middle. This CDR3 is CASRDSMNTEAFF. DNA for the CDR3: TGTGCCAGCAGGGACTCAATGAACACTGAAGCTTTCTTT.

V and J are TRBV30 and TRBJ2-3, with a possible D match to TRBD2 (5 bases). The germline V gene has CDR1 GTSNPN and CDR2 SVGIG (reference sequence). V lost 4 bases and J 7 bases, leaving 15 bases between the germline ends. CDR3 size: 13 residues. DNA of the CDR3: TGTGCCTGGATGACTACCGCACTAAATACGCAGTATTTT. It yields the protein CAWMTTALNTQYF.

The chain couples TRBV7-8 to TRBJ1-5; 9 bases line up with TRBD1. The CDR3 contains 15 residues. V was pared by 1 base and J by 6 bases, with 4 bases of the junction left unmatched. The V gene's germline CDR1 is SGHVS and CDR2 FQNEAQ. CDR3 DNA: TGTGCCAGCAGCTTAGACAGGGGGCGGTTTCAGCCCCAGCATTTT. This sequence encodes CASSLDRGRFQPQHF.

V and J are TRBV30 and TRBJ1-2; D is ambiguous. CDR1 and CDR2 from the germline V gene are GTSNPN and SVGIG (reference sequence). V was pared by 0 bases and J by 0 bases, with 8 bases between. This CDR3 contains 14 residues. The DNA for the CDR3 is TGTGCCTGGAGTGTCTCCAGAGCTAACTATGGCTACACCTTC. Encoded protein: CAWSVSRANYGYTF. The whole variable domain, remainder taken from reference TRBV30 and TRBJ1-2, is SQTIHQWPATLVQPVGSPLSLECTVEGTSNPNLYWYRQAAGRGLQLLFYSVGIGQISSEVPQNLSASRPQDRQFILSSKKLLLSDSGFYLCAWSVSRANYGYTFGSGTRLTVV.

The CDR3: CASSRRRQSTDTQYF. The CDR3 DNA follows: TGTGCCAGCAGCCGACGGAGACAGAGCACAGATACGCAGTATTTT. This chain joins TRBV11-3 and TRBJ2-3; TRBD1 is a possible D gene (5 bases). CDR1 is SGHNT, CDR2 YENEEA, per germline. The CDR3 has 15 amino acids. Trimming removed 5 bases from V and 0 bases from J, with 12 bases in between. Supplemented by reference TRBV11-3 and TRBJ2-3, the full variable domain reads EAGVVQSPRYKIIEKKQPVAFWCNPISGHNTLYWYLQNLGQGPELLIRYENEEAVDDSQLPKDRFSAERLKGVDSTLKIQPAELGDSAVYLCASSRRRQSTDTQYFGPGTRLTVL.

This clone was observed once. The chain employs TRBV29-1 and TRBJ1-2; 11 nucleotides agree with TRBD1. The CDR3 covers 13 residues. Trimming at V came to 7 bases and at J to 6 bases, leaving 7 bases not matched to a gene. Germline CDR1 reads SQVTM; CDR2 reads ANQGSEA. The CDR3 DNA follows: TGCAGCGCGATAGGACAGGGGGCGAATGGCTACACCTTC. The encoded protein is CSAIGQGANGYTF.

The sample holds a few counts of this clone. The DNA of the CDR3 is TGTGCCTGGGGGCAGGCTGGGGGACAGCCCCAGCATTTT. Encoded protein: CAWGQAGGQPQHF. The chain is built from TRBV30 and TRBJ1-5; possibly TRBD1 for D (5 bases). The V and J ends lost 5 bases and 7 bases respectively, with 15 bases between them. The germline V gene encodes CDR1 GTSNPN and CDR2 SVGIG (reference sequence). The CDR3 length is 13 residues.

This clone was picked up a small number of times. The chain recombines TRBV11-2 with TRBJ1-6; TRBD1 might be the D (5 bases). Germline CDR1 SGHAT, CDR2 FQNNGV. This CDR3 is 13 amino acids long. V was cut by 8 bases and J by 10 bases, with 15 bases left in between. The CDR3 spells CASVGFGGSPLHF. The CDR3 DNA reads TGTGCCAGCGTGGGGTTTGGGGGGTCACCCCTCCACTTT.

V usage is TRBV12-1 and J usage is TRBJ1-1. TRBV12-1 is designated a pseudogene. CDR3 size: 11 residues. Written as DNA, the CDR3 is TGTGCCACCAGGGAGGGGGGAACAGCTTTCTTT. As protein: CATREGGTAFF.

The rearrangement uses TRBV9 and TRBJ2-7, with D possibly matching TRBD2 (5 bases). Looked up from germline, CDR1 is SGDLS and CDR2 is YYNGEE. The CDR3 consists of 14 residues. Trimming pared 0 bases from V and 3 bases from J, leaving 10 bases between. The CDR3 region has the DNA TGTGCCAGCAGCGTAGCCGGACGGGACTACGAGCAGTACTTC. It encodes CASSVAGRDYEQYF.

V usage is TRBV30 and J usage is TRBJ1-1, with TRBD1 identical over 7 bases. This CDR3 contains 14 residues. Germline CDR1 GTSNPN, CDR2 SVGIG (reference sequence). The V gene end was trimmed by 5 bases and the J gene end by 0 bases; junction bases not matched to a gene: 6. CDR3 protein: CAWSAGGMNTEAFF. The CDR3 DNA is TGTGCCTGGTCAGCAGGGGGGATGAACACTGAAGCTTTCTTT.

The chain uses TRBV30 and TRBJ2-2; D remains ambiguous. Trimming cost V 0 bases and J 3 bases, with 11 bases left between them. Germline V gene data show CDR1 as GTSNPN and CDR2 as SVGIG (reference sequence). The CDR3 extends over 15 amino acids. CDR3: CAWSVRQFDTGELFF. CDR3 in DNA: TGTGCCTGGAGTGTGAGGCAGTTTGACACCGGGGAGCTGTTTTTT.